This entry describes one T cell receptor beta chain. This record comes from a study of OX40 agonist ivuxolimab in advanced cancers. Across the whole study: Among those enrolled, mean age was about 63 years (range roughly 23 to 85) and about 79% were male.

Here immunoSEQ multiplex PCR was the method, and the copy in TCRdb shows in-frame clones only, minus some. The data contain about 58,000 clones, around 89% of them singletons. Cycle 7 day 1, cycle 4 day 1, and baseline were the timepoints at which blood was sampled. The receptor was isolated from an adult with an advanced solid tumor such as melanoma, head and neck, liver or kidney cancer. The source was CD4+ or CD8+ T cells sorted from blood, collected in a trial of the OX40 agonist ivuxolimab.

CDR3 bases: TGTGCCAGCAGCCCGGCCCTGTCCACAGATACGCAGTATTTT. This sequence encodes CASSPALSTDTQYF. The J gene is TRBJ2-3, the V gene TRBV7-9; no clear D. This CDR3 is built from 14 residues. Trimming took off 5 bases at V and 2 bases at J, with 11 bases between the two ends. Germline V gene data show CDR1 as SEHNR and CDR2 as FQNEAQ (reference sequence).